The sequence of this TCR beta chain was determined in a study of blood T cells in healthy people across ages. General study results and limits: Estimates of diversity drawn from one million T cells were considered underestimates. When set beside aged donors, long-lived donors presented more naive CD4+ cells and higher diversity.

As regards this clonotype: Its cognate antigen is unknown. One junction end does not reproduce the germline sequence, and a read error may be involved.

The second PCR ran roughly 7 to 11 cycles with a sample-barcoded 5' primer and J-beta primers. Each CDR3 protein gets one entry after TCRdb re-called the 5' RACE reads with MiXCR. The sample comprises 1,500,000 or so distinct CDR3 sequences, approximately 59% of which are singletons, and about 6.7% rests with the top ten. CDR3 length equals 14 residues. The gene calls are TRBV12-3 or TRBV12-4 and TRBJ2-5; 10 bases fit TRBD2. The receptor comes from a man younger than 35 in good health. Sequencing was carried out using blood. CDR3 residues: CASNLAGGEETQYF. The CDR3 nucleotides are TGTGCCAGCAATTTAGCGGGGGGCGAAGAGACCCAGTACTTC.